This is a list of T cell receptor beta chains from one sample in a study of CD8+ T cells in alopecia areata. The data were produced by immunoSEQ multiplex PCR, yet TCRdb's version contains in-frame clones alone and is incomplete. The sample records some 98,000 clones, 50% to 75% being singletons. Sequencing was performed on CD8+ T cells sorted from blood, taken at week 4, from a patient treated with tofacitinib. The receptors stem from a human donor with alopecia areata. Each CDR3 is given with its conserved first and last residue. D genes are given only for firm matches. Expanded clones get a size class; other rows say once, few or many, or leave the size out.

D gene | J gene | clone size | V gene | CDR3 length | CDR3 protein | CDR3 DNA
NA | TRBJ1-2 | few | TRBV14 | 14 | CASSHSTGHYGYTF | TGTGCCAGCAGCCACAGTACGGGGCACTATGGCTACACCTTC
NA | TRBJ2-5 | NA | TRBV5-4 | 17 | CASTLEGRDSQRETQYF | TGTGCCAGCACCTTGGAGGGCCGGGACAGCCAGAGAGAGACCCAGTACTTC
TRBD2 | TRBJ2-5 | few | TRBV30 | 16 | CAWSGGAAVFQETQYF | TGTGCCTGGAGCGGGGGGGCGGCGGTATTCCAAGAGACCCAGTACTTC
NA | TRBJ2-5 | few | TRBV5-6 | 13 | CASSVDPRETQYF | TGTGCCAGCAGCGTGGACCCTAGGGAGACCCAGTACTTC
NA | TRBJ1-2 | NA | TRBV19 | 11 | CASEWVYGYTF | TGTGCCAGTGAGTGGGTCTATGGCTACACCTTC
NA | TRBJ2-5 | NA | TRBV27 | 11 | CASRGSETQYF | TGTGCCAGCAGGGGGTCCGAGACCCAGTACTTC
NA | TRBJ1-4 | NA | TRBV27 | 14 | CASSLVGTNEKLFF | TGTGCCAGCAGTTTAGTGGGAACTAATGAAAAACTGTTTTTT
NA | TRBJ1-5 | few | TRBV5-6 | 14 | CASSFGPTNQPQHF | TGTGCCAGCAGCTTCGGCCCAACCAATCAGCCCCAGCATTTT
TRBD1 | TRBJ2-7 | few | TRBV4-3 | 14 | CASSRHRQGYEQYF | TGCGCCAGCAGCCGACACAGACAGGGCTACGAGCAGTACTTC
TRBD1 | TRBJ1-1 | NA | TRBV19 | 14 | CASRSQGAAAEAFF | TGTGCCAGTAGATCTCAGGGGGCGGCGGCTGAAGCTTTCTTT
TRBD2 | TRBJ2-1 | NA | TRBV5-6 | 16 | CASSLGASGSYNEQFF | TGTGCCAGCAGCTTGGGGGCTAGCGGGTCCTACAATGAGCAGTTCTTC
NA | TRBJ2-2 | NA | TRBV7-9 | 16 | CASSSPSVPRAGELFF | TGTGCCAGCAGCTCGCCCAGTGTACCCAGAGCCGGGGAGCTGTTTTTT
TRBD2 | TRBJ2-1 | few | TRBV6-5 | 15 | CASSVEGGSYNEQFF | TGTGCCAGCAGTGTGGAGGGAGGGTCCTACAATGAGCAGTTCTTC
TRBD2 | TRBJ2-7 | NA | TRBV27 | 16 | CASSTNGGVAELQQYF | TGTGCCAGCAGTACCAACGGGGGGGTAGCGGAGCTCCAGCAGTACTTC
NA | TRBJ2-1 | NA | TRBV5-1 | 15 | CASSYSPSSYNEQFF | TGCGCCAGCAGTTATTCCCCCAGTTCCTACAATGAGCAGTTCTTC
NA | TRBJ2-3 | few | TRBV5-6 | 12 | CASSYGTDTQYF | TGTGCCAGCAGCTATGGCACAGATACGCAGTATTTT
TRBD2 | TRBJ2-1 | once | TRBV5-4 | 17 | CASSSPRIKGLAGGYFF | TGTGCCAGCAGCTCTCCCCGCATTAAAGGACTAGCGGGAGGATATTTCTTC
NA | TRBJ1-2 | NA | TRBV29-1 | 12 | CSVEAYNYGYTF | TGCAGCGTTGAAGCCTATAACTATGGCTACACCTTC
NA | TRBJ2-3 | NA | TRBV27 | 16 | CASSWGTRTSTDTQYF | TGTGCCAGCAGTTGGGGGACACGCACTAGCACAGATACGCAGTATTTT
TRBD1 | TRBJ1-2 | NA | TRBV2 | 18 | CASSEAQRGLRGNYGYTF | TGTGCCAGCAGTGAAGCGCAAAGGGGGCTGAGAGGGAACTATGGCTACACCTTC
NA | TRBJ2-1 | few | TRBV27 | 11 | CASSHGREQFF | TGTGCCAGCAGTCATGGGAGAGAGCAGTTCTTC
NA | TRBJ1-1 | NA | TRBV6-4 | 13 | CASSEIPNTEAFF | TGTGCCAGCAGTGAAATCCCGAACACTGAAGCTTTCTTT
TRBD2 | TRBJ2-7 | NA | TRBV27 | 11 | CASWGGYEQYF | TGTGCCAGTTGGGGGGGCTACGAGCAGTACTTC
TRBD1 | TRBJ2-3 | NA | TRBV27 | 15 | CASSLATGGTDTQYF | TGTGCCAGCAGTTTAGCGACAGGGGGTACAGATACGCAGTATTTT
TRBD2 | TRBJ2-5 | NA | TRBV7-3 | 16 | CASSQTGLLAEETQYF | TGTGCCAGCAGCCAAACGGGGTTACTAGCGGAAGAGACCCAGTACTTC
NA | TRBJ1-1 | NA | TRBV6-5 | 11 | CASSYGVGAFF | TGTGCCAGCAGTTACGGGGTAGGAGCTTTCTTT
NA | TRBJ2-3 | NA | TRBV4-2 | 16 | CASSQKAVDGTDTQYF | TGTGCCAGCAGCCAAAAGGCTGTCGATGGCACAGATACGCAGTATTTT
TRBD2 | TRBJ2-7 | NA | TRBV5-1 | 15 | CASSFSSGTSYEQYF | TGCGCCAGCAGCTTCTCTAGCGGTACCTCCTACGAGCAGTACTTC
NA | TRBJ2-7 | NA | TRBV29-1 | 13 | CSVEDGDSYEQYF | TGCAGCGTTGAAGACGGAGATTCCTACGAGCAGTACTTC
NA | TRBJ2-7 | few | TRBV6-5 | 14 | CARPPGQPYYEQYF | TGTGCCAGACCCCCCGGACAGCCTTACTACGAGCAGTACTTC
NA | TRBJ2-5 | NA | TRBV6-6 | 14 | CASSYHLERETQYF | TGTGCCAGCAGTTATCACCTAGAAAGAGAGACCCAGTACTTC
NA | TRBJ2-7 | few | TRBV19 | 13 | CASSPGPAFDFLF | TGTGCCAGTAGTCCCGGGCCAGCCTTCGATTTCTTATTC
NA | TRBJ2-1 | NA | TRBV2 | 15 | CASTEQPGRVNEQFF | TGTGCCAGCACCGAGCAGCCGGGCCGTGTAAATGAGCAGTTCTTC
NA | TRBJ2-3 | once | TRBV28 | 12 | CAVRRGTDTQYF | TGTGCCGTGCGGAGGGGCACAGATACGCAGTATTTT
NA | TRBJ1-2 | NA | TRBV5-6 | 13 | CASSSRDIYGYTF | TGTGCCAGCAGCTCCCGGGACATTTATGGCTACACCTTC
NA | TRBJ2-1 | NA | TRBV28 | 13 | CASRLRGYNEQFF | TGTGCCAGCAGACTACGGGGCTACAATGAGCAGTTCTTC
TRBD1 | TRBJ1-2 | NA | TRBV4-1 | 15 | CASSPRTGPNYGYTF | TGCGCCAGCAGCCCCCGGACAGGCCCTAACTATGGCTACACCTTC
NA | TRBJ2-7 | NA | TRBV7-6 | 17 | CASSFDNARKGLDEQYF | TGTGCCAGCAGCTTTGATAACGCTAGGAAAGGCCTGGACGAGCAGTACTTC
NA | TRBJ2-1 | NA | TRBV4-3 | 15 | CASSQSRDSYNEQFF | TGCGCCAGCAGCCAATCCAGGGACTCCTACAATGAGCAGTTCTTC
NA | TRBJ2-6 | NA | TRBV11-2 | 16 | CASSFVQGSGANVLTF | TGTGCCAGCAGCTTCGTACAGGGCTCTGGGGCCAACGTCCTGACTTTC
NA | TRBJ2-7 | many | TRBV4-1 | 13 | CASSQERLYEQYF | TGCGCCAGCAGCCAAGAGAGGCTCTACGAGCAGTACTTC
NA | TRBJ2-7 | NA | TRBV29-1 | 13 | CSVYTSGVYEQYF | TGCAGCGTATACACCTCAGGGGTCTACGAGCAGTACTTC
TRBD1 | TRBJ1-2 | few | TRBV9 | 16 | CASSAHGQELSYGYTF | TGTGCCAGCAGCGCCCATGGACAGGAATTAAGCTATGGCTACACCTTC
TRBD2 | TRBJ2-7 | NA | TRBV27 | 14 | CASSISGVLYEQYF | TGTGCCAGCAGCATAAGCGGGGTTCTCTACGAGCAGTACTTC
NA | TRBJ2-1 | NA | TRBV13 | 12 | CASSSIYNEQFF | TGTGCCAGCAGCTCCATCTACAATGAGCAGTTCTTC
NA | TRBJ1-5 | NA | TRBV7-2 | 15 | CASSSKQGFNQPQHF | TGTGCCAGCAGCTCGAAACAGGGTTTCAATCAGCCCCAGCATTTT